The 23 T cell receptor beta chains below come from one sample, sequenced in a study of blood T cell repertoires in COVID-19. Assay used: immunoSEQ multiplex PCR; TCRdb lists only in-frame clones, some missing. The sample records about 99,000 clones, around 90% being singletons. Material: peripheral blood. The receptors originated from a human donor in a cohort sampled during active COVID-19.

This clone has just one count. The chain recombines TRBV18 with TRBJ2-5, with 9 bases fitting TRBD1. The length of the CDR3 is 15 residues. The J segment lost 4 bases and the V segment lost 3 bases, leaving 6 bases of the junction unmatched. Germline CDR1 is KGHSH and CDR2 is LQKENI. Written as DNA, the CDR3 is TGTGCCAGCTCACCGATGGGGGGACAGGGAGAGACCCAGTACTTC. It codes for CASSPMGGQGETQYF. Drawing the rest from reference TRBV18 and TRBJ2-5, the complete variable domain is NAGVMQNPRHLVRRRGQEARLRCSPMKGHSHVYWYRQLPEEGLKFMVYLQKENIIDESGMPKERFSAEFPKEGPSILRIQQVVRGDSAAYFCASSPMGGQGETQYFGPGTRLLVL.

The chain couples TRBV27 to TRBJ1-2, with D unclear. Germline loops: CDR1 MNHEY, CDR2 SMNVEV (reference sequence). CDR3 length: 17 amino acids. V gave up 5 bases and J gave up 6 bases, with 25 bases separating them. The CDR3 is CASSIRERYDGLNGYTF. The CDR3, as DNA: TGTGCCAGCAGTATCAGAGAGCGCTACGACGGTCTTAATGGCTACACCTTC.

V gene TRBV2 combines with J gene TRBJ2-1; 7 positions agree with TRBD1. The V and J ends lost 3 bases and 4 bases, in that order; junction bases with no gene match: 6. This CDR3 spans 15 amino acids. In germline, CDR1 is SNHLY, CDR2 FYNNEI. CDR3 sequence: CASSEVDRSYNEQFF. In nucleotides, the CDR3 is TGTGCCAGCAGTGAGGTGGACAGGAGTTACAATGAGCAGTTCTTC.

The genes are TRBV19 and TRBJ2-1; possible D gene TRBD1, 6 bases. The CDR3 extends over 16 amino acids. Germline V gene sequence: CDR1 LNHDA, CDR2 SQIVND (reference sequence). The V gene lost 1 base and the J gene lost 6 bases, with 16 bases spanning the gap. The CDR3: CASSIVGGRGGNEQFF. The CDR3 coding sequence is TGTGCCAGTAGTATAGTAGGTGGGAGAGGGGGCAATGAGCAGTTCTTC. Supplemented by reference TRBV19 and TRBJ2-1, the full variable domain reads DGGITQSPKYLFRKEGQNVTLSCEQNLNHDAMYWYRQDPGQGLRLIYYSQIVNDFQKGDIAEGYSVSREKKESFPLTVTSAQKNPTAFYLCASSIVGGRGGNEQFFGPGTRLTVL.

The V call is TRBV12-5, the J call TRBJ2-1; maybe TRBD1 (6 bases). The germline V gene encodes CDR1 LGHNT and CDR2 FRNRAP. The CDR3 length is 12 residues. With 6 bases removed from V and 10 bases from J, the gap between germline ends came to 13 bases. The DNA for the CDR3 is TGTGCTAGTGGATTTAACAGGGACGAGCAGTTCTTC. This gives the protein CASGFNRDEQFF.

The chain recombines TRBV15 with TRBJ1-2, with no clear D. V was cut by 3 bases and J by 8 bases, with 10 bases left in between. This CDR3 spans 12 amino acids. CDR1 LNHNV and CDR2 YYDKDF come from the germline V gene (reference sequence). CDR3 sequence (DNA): TGTGCCACCAGCAGTGCCCGCGGGGGCTACACCTTC. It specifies CATSSARGGYTF.

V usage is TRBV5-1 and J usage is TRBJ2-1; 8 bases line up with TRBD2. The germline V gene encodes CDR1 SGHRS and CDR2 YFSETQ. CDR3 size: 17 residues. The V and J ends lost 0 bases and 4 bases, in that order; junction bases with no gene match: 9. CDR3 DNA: TGCGCCAGCAGCTTGGAGCGGGGGCGGGACCTTTACAATGAGCAGTTCTTC. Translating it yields CASSLERGRDLYNEQFF.

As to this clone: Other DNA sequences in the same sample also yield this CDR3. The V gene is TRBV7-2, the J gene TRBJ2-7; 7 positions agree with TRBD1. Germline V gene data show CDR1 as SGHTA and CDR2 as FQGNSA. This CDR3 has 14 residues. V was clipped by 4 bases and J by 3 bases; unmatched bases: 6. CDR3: CASSSRTGFYEQYF. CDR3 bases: TGTGCCAGCAGCTCCCGGACAGGATTCTACGAGCAGTACTTC.

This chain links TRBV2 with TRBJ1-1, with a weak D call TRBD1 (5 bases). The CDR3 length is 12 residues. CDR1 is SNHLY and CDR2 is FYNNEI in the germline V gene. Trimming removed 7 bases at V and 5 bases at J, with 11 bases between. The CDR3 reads CASKEGVTEAFF. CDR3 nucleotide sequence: TGTGCCAGCAAAGAAGGGGTGACTGAAGCTTTCTTT.

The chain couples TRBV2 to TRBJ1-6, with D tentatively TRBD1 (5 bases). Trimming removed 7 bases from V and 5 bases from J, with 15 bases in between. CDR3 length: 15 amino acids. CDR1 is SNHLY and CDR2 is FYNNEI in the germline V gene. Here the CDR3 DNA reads TGTGCCAGCACCCCAAGCCAGGGCGATAATTCACCCCTCCACTTT. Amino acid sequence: CASTPSQGDNSPLHF.

The CDR3 DNA is TGTGCCAGCCACCGTGGTGACAAACGCTCCTACGAGCAGTACTTC. This encodes CASHRGDKRSYEQYF. The V gene is TRBV6-5, the J gene TRBJ2-7; D ambiguous. The CDR3 is made up of 15 amino acids. Trimming cost V 8 bases and J 0 bases, with 17 bases left between them. Germline V gene sequence: CDR1 MNHEY, CDR2 SVGAGI.

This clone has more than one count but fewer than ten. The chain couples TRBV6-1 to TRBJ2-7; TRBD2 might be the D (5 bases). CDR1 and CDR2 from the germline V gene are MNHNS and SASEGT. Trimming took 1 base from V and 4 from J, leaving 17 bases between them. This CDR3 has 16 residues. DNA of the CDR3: TGTGCCAGCAGTGAAGTAGTGGCGGGCTGGCTGTACGAGCAGTACTTC. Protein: CASSEVVAGWLYEQYF.

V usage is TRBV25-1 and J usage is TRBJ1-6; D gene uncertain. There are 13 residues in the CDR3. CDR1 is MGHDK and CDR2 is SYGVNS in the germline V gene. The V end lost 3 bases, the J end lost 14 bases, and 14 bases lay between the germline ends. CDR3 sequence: CASSDVTVPTLHF. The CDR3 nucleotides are TGTGCCAGCAGTGACGTAACAGTCCCCACCCTCCACTTT.

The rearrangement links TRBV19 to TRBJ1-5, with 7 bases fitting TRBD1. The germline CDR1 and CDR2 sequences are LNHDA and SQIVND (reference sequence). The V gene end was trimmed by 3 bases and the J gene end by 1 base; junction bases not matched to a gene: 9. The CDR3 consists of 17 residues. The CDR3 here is CASSIPNRQGSNQPQHF. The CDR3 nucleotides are TGTGCCAGTAGTATCCCCAATCGACAGGGAAGCAATCAGCCCCAGCATTTT.

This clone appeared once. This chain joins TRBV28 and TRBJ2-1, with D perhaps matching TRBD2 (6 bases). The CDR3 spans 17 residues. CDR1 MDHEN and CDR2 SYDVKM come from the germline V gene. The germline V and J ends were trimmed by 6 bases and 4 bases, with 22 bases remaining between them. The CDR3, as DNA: TGTGCCAGCAGGCGGGACGGATCTACATATATTTACAATGAGCAGTTCTTC. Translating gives CASRRDGSTYIYNEQFF.

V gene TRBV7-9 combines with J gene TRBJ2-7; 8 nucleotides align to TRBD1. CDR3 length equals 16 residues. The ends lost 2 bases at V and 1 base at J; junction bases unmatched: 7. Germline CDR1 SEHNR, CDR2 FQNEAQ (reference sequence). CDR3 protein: CASSLSRTGYSYEQYF. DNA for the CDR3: TGTGCCAGCAGCTTATCGAGGACAGGGTATTCCTACGAGCAGTACTTC.

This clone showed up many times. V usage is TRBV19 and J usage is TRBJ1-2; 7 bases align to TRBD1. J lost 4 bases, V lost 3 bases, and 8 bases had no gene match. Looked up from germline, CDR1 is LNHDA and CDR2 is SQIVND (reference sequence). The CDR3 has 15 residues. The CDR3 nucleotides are TGTGCCAGTAGTATCAGGCGGGACAGAAGCTATGGCTACACCTTC. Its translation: CASSIRRDRSYGYTF.

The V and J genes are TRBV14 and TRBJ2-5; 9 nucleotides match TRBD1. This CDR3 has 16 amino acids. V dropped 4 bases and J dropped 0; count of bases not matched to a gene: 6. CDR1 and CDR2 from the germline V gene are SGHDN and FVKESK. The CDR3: CASSPTGGAHQETQYF. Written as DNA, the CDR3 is TGTGCCAGCAGCCCCACAGGGGGCGCCCACCAAGAGACCCAGTACTTC.

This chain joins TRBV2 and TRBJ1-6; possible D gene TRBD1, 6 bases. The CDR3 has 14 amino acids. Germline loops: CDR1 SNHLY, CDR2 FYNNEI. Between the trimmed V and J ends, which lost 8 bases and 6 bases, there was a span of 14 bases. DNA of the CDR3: TGTGCCAGCCTTCTAAGCAGGGGTAATTCACCCCTCCACTTT. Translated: CASLLSRGNSPLHF. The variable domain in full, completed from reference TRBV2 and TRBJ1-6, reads EPEVTQTPSHQVTQMGQEVILRCVPISNHLYFYWYRQILGQKVEFLVSFYNNEISEKSEIFDDQFSVERPDGSNFTLKIRSTKLEDSAMYFCASLLSRGNSPLHFGNGTRLTVT.

Here the CDR3 reads CASRVGQGAMGEQYF. For the CDR3, the DNA is TGCGCCAGCAGAGTCGGACAGGGGGCGATGGGGGAGCAGTACTTC. V usage is TRBV4-1 and J usage is TRBJ2-7; 11 bases are shared with TRBD1. J gave up 7 bases and V 6 bases, and 11 bases lay outside the gene matches. Germline assignment: CDR1 MGHRA and CDR2 YSYEKL. This CDR3 has 15 amino acids.

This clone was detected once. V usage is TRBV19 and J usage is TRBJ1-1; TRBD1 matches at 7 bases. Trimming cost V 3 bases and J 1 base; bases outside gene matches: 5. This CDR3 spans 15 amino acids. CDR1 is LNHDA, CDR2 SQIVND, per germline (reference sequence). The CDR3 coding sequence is TGTGCCAGTAGTATGGGACAGACACAGAACACTGAAGCTTTCTTT. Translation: CASSMGQTQNTEAFF.

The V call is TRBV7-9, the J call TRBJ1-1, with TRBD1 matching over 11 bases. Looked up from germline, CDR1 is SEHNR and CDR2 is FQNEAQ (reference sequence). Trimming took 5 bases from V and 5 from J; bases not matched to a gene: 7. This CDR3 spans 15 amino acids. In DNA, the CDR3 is TGTGCCAGCAGCGTTCCGGGACAGGGGGGGACTGAAGCTTTCTTT. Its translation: CASSVPGQGGTEAFF.

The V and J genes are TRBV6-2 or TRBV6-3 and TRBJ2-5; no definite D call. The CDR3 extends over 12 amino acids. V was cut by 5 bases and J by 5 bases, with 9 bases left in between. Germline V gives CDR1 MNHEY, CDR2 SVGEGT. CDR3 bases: TGTGCCAGCAGTCCCGGAGCGGAGACCCAGTACTTC. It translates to CASSPGAETQYF.